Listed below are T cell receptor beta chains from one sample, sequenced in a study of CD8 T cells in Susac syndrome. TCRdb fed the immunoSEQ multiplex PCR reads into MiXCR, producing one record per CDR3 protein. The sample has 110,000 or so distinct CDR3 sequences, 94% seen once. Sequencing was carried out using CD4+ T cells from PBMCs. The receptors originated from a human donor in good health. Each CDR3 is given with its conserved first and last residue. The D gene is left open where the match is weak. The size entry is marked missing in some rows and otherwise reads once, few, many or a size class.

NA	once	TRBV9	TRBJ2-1	CASSVADFSYEQFF	TGTGCCAGCAGCGTCGCCGACTTTAGTTATGAGCAGTTCTTC
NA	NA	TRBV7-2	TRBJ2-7	CASRNPGLGTYEQYF	TGTGCCAGCCGCAACCCGGGACTGGGTACCTACGAGCAGTACTTC
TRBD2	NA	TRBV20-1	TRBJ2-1	CSATTSFRNEQFF	TGCAGTGCTACGACTAGCTTTAGGAATGAGCAGTTCTTC
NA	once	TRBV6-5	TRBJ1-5	CASSRGLGNQPQHF	TGTGCCAGCAGCCGCGGTCTGGGCAATCAGCCCCAGCATTTT
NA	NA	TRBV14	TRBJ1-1	CASSQGARLATEAFF	TGTGCCAGCAGCCAAGGGGCCAGGTTGGCCACTGAAGCTTTCTTT
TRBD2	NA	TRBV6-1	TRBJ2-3	CASSENLAGGQDTQYF	TGTGCCAGCAGTGAAAATCTAGCGGGAGGCCAAGATACGCAGTATTTT
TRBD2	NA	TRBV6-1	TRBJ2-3	CASSERTSGRTDTQYF	TGTGCCAGCAGTGAAAGGACTAGCGGGAGGACAGATACGCAGTATTTT
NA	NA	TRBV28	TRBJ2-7	CASTRDSTVEQYF	TGTGCCAGCACCCGGGACTCTACTGTCGAGCAGTACTTC
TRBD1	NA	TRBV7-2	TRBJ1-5	CASSLGRDRAGQPQHF	TGTGCCAGCAGCTTAGGTAGGGACAGGGCCGGACAGCCCCAGCATTTT
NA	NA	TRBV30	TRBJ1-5	CAWSATGIANQPQHF	TGTGCCTGGAGTGCAACTGGGATTGCCAATCAGCCCCAGCATTTT
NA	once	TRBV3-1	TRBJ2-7	CASTSRGSYEQYF	TGTGCCAGCACGAGTAGGGGTTCCTACGAGCAGTACTTC
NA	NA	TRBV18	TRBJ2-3	CASSTNWNTDTQYF	TGTGCCAGCTCAACCAATTGGAACACAGATACGCAGTATTTT
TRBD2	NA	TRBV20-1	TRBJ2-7	CSAVLAGPYEQYF	TGCAGTGCTGTACTAGCGGGACCCTACGAGCAGTACTTC
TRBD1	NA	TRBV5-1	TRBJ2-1	CASSQPDRGSHNEQFF	TGCGCCAGCAGTCAACCTGACAGGGGGTCCCACAATGAGCAGTTCTTC
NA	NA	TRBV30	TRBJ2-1	CAWNLASERQFF	TGTGCCTGGAACCTGGCTAGCGAACGGCAGTTCTTC
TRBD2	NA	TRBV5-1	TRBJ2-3	CASSFIAGDLTDTQYF	TGCGCCAGCAGCTTTATAGCGGGAGACCTCACAGATACGCAGTATTTT
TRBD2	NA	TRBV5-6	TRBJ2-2	CASSPGLAVNTGELFF	TGTGCCAGCAGCCCGGGACTAGCGGTTAACACCGGGGAGCTGTTTTTT
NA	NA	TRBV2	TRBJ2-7	CASSGVREQYF	TGTGCCAGCAGTGGGGTCCGCGAGCAGTACTTC
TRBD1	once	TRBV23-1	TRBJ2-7	CASSQPLDRGFHEQYF	TGCGCCAGCAGTCAACCTTTGGACAGGGGTTTCCACGAGCAGTACTTC
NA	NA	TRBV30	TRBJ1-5	CAWAGTDNQPQHF	TGTGCCTGGGCAGGAACTGACAATCAGCCCCAGCATTTT
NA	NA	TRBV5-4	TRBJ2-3	CASSSTADTQYF	TGTGCCAGCAGCTCCACAGCAGATACGCAGTATTTT
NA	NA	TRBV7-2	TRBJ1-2	CASSYHSEGYGYTF	TGTGCCAGCAGCTACCACTCCGAGGGTTATGGCTACACCTTC
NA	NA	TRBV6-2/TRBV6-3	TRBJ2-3	CASSWTRDTQYF	TGTGCCAGCAGTTGGACAAGAGATACGCAGTATTTT
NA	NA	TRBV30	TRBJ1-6	CAWREQDSPLHF	TGTGCCTGGAGAGAACAGGATTCACCCCTCCACTTT
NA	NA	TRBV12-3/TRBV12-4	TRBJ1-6	CASSLGGQNNSPLHF	TGTGCCAGCAGTTTAGGAGGACAGAATAATTCACCCCTCCACTTT
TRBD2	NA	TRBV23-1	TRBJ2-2	CASSQSGLAGGTGELFF	TGCGCCAGCAGTCAATCTGGGCTAGCGGGGGGCACCGGGGAGCTGTTTTTT
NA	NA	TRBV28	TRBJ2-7	CASSSFDEQYF	TGTGCCAGCAGTTCCTTCGACGAGCAGTACTTC
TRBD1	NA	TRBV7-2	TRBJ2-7	CASSTDRGPYEQYF	TGTGCCAGCAGCACGGACAGGGGGCCCTACGAGCAGTACTTC
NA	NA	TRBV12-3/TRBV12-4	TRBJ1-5	CASSLDRSQPQHF	TGTGCCAGCAGTTTGGACCGCTCTCAGCCCCAGCATTTT